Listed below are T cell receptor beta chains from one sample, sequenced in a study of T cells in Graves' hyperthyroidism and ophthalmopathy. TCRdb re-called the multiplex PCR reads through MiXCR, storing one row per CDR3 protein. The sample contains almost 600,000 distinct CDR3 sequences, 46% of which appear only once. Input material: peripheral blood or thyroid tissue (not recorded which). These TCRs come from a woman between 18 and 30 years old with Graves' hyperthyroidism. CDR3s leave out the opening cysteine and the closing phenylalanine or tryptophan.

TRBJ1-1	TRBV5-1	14	ASSLASAVMNTEAF
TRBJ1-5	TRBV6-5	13	ASIGPGNSNQPQH
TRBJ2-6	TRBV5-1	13	ASSGTGAGANVLT
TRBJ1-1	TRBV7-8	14	ASTISEPPWGTEAF
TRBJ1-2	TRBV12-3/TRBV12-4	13	ASSLRTVKNYGYT
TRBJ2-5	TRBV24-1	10	ATSENQETQY
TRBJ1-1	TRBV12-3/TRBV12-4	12	AGSLMRKGTEAF
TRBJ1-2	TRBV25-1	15	ASSEAGQGASNYGYT
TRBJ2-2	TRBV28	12	ASSTDSITGELF
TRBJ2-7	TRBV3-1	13	ASSQQGRSSYEQY
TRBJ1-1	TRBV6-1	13	ASREDRGTFTEAF
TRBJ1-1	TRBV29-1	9	SVEGTTEAF
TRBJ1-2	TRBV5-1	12	ASSLETGDYGYT
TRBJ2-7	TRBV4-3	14	ASSQSGTSGAYEQY
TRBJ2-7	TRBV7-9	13	ASSLVGQGTYEQY
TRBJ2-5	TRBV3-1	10	ASSQDQGTQY
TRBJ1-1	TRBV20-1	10	SARVRNSEAF
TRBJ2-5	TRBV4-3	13	ASSQESAGIGTQY
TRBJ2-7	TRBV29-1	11	SAQPPGRYEQY
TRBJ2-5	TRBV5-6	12	ASSLEELQETQY
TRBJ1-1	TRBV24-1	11	ATSSPRKKEAF
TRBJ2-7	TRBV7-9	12	ASSLAGNDYEQY
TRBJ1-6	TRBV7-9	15	ASMSSLDVLWNSPLH
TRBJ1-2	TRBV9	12	ASSLDRQNYGYT
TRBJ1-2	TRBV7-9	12	ASSSDRGVYGYT
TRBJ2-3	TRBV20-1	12	SASSAGRTDTQY
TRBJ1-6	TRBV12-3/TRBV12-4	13	ASSRGQQGNSPLH